Listed here is a single T cell receptor (beta chain). Its target is not known. The entirety of the isolated RNA underwent reverse transcription, so expressed TCRB transcripts were sequenced. Data came from immunoSEQ multiplex PCR; TCRdb stores just in-frame clones and leaves some out. The table shows roughly 240,000 clones, with approximately 70% occurring only once. These data originate in a study of beta chain features in type 1 diabetes. Germline assignment: CDR1 SQVTM and CDR2 ANQGSEA. This CDR3 comprises 14 residues. Trimming stripped 3 bases from V and 3 bases from J, with 12 bases between. Study results and caveats: Fewer junction insertions and more nucleotide deletions appeared in type 1 diabetes patients. Within each of all four CD4+ subsets, Type 1 diabetes patients had TCRB CDR3s that were moderately but significantly shorter.

Each donor gave one heparinised blood draw averaging around 120 mL. Sequencing was done on a sample of naive CD4+ T cells from blood. This chain connects TRBV29-1 to TRBJ1-3, with D possibly TRBD1 on 6 matching bases. The receptor was isolated from a man aged 25 to 40 in good health. The CDR3 DNA is TGCAGCGTTGATGTACAGGGATTTGGAAACACCATATATTTT. Its translation is CSVDVQGFGNTIYF.